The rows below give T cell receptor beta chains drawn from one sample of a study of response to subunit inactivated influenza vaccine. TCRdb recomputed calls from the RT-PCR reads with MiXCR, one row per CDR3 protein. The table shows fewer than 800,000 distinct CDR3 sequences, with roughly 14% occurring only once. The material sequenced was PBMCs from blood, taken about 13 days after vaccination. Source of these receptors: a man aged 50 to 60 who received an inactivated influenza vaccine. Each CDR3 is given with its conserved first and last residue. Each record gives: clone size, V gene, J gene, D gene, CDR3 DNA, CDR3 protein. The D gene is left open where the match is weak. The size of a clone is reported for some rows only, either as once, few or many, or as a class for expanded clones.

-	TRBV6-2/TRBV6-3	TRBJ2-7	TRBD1	TGTGCCAGCAGCTTAGCGGACAGGGTTACCTACGAGCAGTACTTC	CASSLADRVTYEQYF
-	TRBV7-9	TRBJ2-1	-	TGTGCCAGCAGCTCCACAATGGGAAGCTCCTACAATGAGCAGTTCTTC	CASSSTMGSSYNEQFF
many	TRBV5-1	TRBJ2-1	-	TGCGCCAGCAGATCTAGCGTGAGCTCCTACAATGAGCAGTTCTTC	CASRSSVSSYNEQFF
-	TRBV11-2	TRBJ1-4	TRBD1	TGTGCCAGCAGCCAGCCGGACAGGCTTAGTGAAAAACTGTTTTTT	CASSQPDRLSEKLFF
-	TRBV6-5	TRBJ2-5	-	TGTGCCAGCAGTTACTCCTCCGGTGGGGAGACCCAGTACTTC	CASSYSSGGETQYF
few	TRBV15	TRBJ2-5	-	TGTGCCACCAGCAGAGATCCGCAGGGCGAGACCCAGTACTTC	CATSRDPQGETQYF
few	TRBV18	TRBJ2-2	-	TGTGCCAGCTCACCTACGACAGGGAACACCGGGGAGCTGTTTTTT	CASSPTTGNTGELFF
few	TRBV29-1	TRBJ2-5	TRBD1	TGCAGCGTTCGACAGGGGCCCGGGACCCAGTACTTC	CSVRQGPGTQYF
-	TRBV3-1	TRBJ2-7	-	TGTGCCAGCAGCCAAATAGGCCACTACGAGCAGTACTTC	CASSQIGHYEQYF
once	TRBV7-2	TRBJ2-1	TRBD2	TGTGCCAGCAGCTTAGCGGCTAGCGGGGGTAACAATGAGCAGTTCTTC	CASSLAASGGNNEQFF
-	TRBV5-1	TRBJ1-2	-	TGCGCCAGCAGCTTGGCCGGGGCAGGCCTTAATGGCTACACCTTC	CASSLAGAGLNGYTF
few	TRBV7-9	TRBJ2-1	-	TGTGCCAGCAGCTTAGATGGGACACTTTCCTACAATGAGCAGTTCTTC	CASSLDGTLSYNEQFF
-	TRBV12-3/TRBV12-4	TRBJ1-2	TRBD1	TGTGCCAGCAGTGCTCGGACAGGGGGCTACTATGGCTACACCTTC	CASSARTGGYYGYTF
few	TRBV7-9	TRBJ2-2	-	TGTGCCAGCAGCTTCGATTCGAACACCGGGGAGCTGTTTTTT	CASSFDSNTGELFF
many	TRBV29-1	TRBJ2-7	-	TGCAGCGTTGAAACTAGGCAGGGGGGGATCTACGAGCAGTACTTC	CSVETRQGGIYEQYF
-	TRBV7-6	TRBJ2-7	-	TGTGCCAGCACCCCAGGGGGGGGCTTTTACGAGCAGTACTTC	CASTPGGGFYEQYF
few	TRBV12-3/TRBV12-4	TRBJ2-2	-	TGTGCCAGCAGTTTTTGGCTTTCTGCTAAGAAGCAGGGGACCGGGGAGCTGTTTTTT	CASSFWLSAKKQGTGELFF
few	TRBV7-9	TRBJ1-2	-	TGTGCCAGCAGCCGGCAGGACTACTATGGCTACACCTTC	CASSRQDYYGYTF
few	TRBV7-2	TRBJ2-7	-	TGTGCCAGCAGCTTAGTTTCTCTGGACCAGAGCTTGCGGTACTTC	CASSLVSLDQSLRYF
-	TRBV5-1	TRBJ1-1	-	TGCGCCAGCAGCTCCGGACAACAGAACACTGAAGCTTTCTTT	CASSSGQQNTEAFF
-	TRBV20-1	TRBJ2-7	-	TGCAGTGCTAGAGATGGTGCGGTCTACGAGCAGTACTTC	CSARDGAVYEQYF
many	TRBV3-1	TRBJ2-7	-	TGTGCCAGCAGCCAAGGATTAGTCAGCTACGAGCAGTACTTC	CASSQGLVSYEQYF
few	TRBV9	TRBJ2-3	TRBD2	TGTGCCAGCAGCGTGACTAGCGGGAGTCCAGATACGCAGTATTTT	CASSVTSGSPDTQYF
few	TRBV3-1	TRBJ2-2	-	TGTGCCAGCAGCTACGCTCGATCCTCAAACGGCGGGGAGCTGTTTTTT	CASSYARSSNGGELFF
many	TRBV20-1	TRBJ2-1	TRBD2	TGCAGCCCCGGGACTAGCAATGAGCAGTTCTTC	CSPGTSNEQFF
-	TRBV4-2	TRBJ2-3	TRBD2	TGTGCCAGCAGCCAAGACGGGAACGGCGGGGGGCGAAAAGATACGCAGTATTTT	CASSQDGNGGGRKDTQYF
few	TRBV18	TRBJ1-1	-	TGTGCCAGCTCGCCCTACGGCCCTATGAACACTGAAGCTTTCTTT	CASSPYGPMNTEAFF
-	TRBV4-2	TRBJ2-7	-	TGTGCCAGCAGCCAAGAGGCCTCCCGTTTCTACGAGCAGTACTTC	CASSQEASRFYEQYF
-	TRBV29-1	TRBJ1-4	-	TGCAGCGTTAGGCAGGGCCAAAAGGAAGAAAAACTGTTTTTT	CSVRQGQKEEKLFF
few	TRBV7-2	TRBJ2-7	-	TGTGCCAGCAGGGAACGGACGGGACTTAAAGCGGAGCAGTACTTC	CASRERTGLKAEQYF
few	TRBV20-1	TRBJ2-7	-	TGCAGTGCTCATAGCGGCAGCTCCTACGAGCAGTACTTC	CSAHSGSSYEQYF
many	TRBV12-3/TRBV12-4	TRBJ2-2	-	TGTGCCACCACTGGGTGGGCGTCGAACACCGGGGAGCTGTTTTTT	CATTGWASNTGELFF
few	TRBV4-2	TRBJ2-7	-	TGTGCCAGCAGCCAAGACCGGGAAAGCGAGCAGTACTTC	CASSQDRESEQYF
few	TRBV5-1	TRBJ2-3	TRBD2	TGCGCCAGCAGGGTCGGGGGGGCGATGGATACGCAGTATTTT	CASRVGGAMDTQYF
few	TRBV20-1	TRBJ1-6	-	TGCAGTGCTAGGGAGAATTCACCCCTCCACTTT	CSARENSPLHF
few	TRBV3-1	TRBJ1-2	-	TGTGCCAGCAGCCAAGCAGGGACCGGCTACACCTTC	CASSQAGTGYTF
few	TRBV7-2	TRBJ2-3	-	TGTGCCAGCAGCTTAGTTTTGCCAGATACGCAGTATTTT	CASSLVLPDTQYF
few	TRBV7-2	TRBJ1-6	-	TGTGCCAGCAGCTTAGCGCCCTCCTATAATTCACCCCTCCACTTT	CASSLAPSYNSPLHF
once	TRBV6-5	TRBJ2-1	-	TGTGCCAGCAGTTACTCGGGGTCAGCTTACAATGAGCAGTTCTTC	CASSYSGSAYNEQFF
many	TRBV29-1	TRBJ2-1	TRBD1	TGCAGCGTTCCAAACAGGGGGAATGAGCAGTTCTTC	CSVPNRGNEQFF
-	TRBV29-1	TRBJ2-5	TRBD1	TGCAGCGTTGAAGTAGGGTCAGGGGGACGAGAGACCCAGTACTTC	CSVEVGSGGRETQYF
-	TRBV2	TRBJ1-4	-	TGTGCCAGCCTGAAGGATCGAGAAAAACTGTTTTTT	CASLKDREKLFF